This T cell receptor beta chain was obtained from a study of blood T cell repertoires in COVID-19. At the level of the study: There were acute and convalescent COVID-19 samples, and they came from the United States, Italy and Spain. PBMCs, B-cell-depleted T cells, or T cells were the source of the cDNA or gDNA that made up the material.

Methods used by the authors: Amplification of reference gene primers was used by the study to estimate nucleated cell counts. Here immunoSEQ multiplex PCR was the method, and the copy in TCRdb shows in-frame clones only, minus some. The DNA was the basis for D and trimming; V, J and clone size are from that table. The data hold some 110,000 clones, with around four fifths observed a single time. The CDR3 extends over 17 amino acids. J lost 0 bases, V lost 5 bases, and 7 bases had no gene match. The germline V gene has CDR1 SEHNR and CDR2 FQNEAQ (reference sequence). The chain has TRBV7-9 and TRBJ2-3, with 11 nucleotides matching TRBD2. The clonotype comes from a woman aged 65 to 85 with acute or convalescent COVID-19. The sequencing sample was made of peripheral blood. DNA of the CDR3: TGTGCCAGCAGCCTGGGACTAGCGGATTCTAGCACAGATACGCAGTATTTT. Amino acid sequence: CASSLGLADSSTDTQYF.